This T cell receptor beta chain originates from a study of T cell repertoires in cytomegalovirus infection. Background on the study: CMV infection plus the matching HLA type was flagged by public TCR beta signatures.

Trimming left V 6 bases short and J 6 bases short, with 21 bases between. There are 15 residues in the CDR3. Germline V lookup: CDR1 DFQATT, CDR2 SNEGSKA (reference sequence). Notes on the study in general: In two of eight donors, the top clonotype was HLA-C-restricted CMV-specific.

Turning to this clonotype: As yet, its antigen is unknown.

TCRdb called the reads again in MiXCR, with one record for every CDR3 protein. The sample records more than 350,000 distinct CDR3 sequences, 31% being singletons. Sequencing was carried out using PBMCs. This sequence joins TRBV20-1 and TRBJ2-4; D perhaps matches TRBD2 (5 bases). The receptor was derived from a human donor in good health (CMV status not recorded). Some clones in this sample may be carry-over from other donors' samples. This CDR3 reads CSAPPGVGYRNIQYF. Written as DNA, the CDR3 is TGCAGTGCCCCCCCCGGGGTTGGGTATAGAAACATTCAGTACTTC.